This T cell receptor beta chain was sequenced during a study of T cell clonotyping in hematopoietic cell transplantation. General observations from the study: At the given depth, recipient repertoires were over 95% de novo clonotypes.

The CDR3 totals 14 residues. V gave up 4 bases and J gave up 5 bases, with 14 bases separating them. Germline CDR1 and CDR2: MDHEN and SYDVKM. About this clone itself: What it recognizes is unknown.

The repertoire was sequenced with immunoSEQ multiplex PCR; TCRdb's copy has only in-frame clones and lacks some. The sample gives roughly 37,000 clones, over 75% of which show up once; roughly 1.8% is in the top ten. This clonotype was sampled from a woman between 40 and 55 years old in good health. Some clones in this sample may be carry-over from other donors' samples. The genes are TRBV28 and TRBJ1-2; D is unclear. Sequencing input: peripheral blood mononuclear cells. The chain's CDR3 is CASSSQAAPYGYTF. Here the CDR3 DNA reads TGTGCCAGCAGTTCCCAGGCGGCGCCTTATGGCTACACCTTC.